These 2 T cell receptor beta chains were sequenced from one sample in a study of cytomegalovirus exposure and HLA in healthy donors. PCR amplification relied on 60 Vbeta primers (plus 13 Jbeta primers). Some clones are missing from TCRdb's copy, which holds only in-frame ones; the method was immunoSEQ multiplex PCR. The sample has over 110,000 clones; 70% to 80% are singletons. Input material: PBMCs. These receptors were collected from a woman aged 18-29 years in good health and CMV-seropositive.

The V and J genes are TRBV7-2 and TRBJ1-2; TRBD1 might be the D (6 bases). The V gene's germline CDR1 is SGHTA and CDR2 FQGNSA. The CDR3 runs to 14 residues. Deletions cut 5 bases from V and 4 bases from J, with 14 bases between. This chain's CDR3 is CASSPRTAFYGYTF. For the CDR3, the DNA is TGTGCCAGCAGCCCAAGGACAGCCTTCTATGGCTACACCTTC.

As DNA, the CDR3 is TGTGCCAGCAGCTATCTAGCGGGGGGGCTTGGCGGGGAGCTGTTTTTT. Translated: CASSYLAGGLGGELFF. The chain joins TRBV7-2 to TRBJ2-2; 12 nucleotides line up with TRBD2. Germline assignment: CDR1 SGHTA and CDR2 FQGNSA. The J segment lost 7 bases and the V segment lost 4 bases, leaving 7 bases of the junction unmatched. This CDR3 comprises 16 residues.